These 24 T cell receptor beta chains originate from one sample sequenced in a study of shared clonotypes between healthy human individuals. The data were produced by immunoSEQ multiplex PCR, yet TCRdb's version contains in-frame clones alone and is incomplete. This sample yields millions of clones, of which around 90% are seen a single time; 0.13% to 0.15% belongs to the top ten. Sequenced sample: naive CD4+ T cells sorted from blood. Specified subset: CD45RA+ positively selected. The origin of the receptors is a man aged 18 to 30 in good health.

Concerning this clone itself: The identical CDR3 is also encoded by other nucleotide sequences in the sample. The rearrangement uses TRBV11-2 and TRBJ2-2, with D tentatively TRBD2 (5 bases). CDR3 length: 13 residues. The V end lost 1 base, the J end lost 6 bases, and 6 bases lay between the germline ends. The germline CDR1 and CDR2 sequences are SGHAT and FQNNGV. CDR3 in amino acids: CASSLAGAGELFF. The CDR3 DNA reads TGTGCCAGCAGCTTAGCCGGGGCCGGGGAGCTGTTTTTT.

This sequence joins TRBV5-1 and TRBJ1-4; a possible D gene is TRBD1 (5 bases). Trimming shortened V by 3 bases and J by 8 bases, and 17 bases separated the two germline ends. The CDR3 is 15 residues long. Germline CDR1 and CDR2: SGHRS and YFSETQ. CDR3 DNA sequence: TGCGCCAGCAGCTCGGGACCTTATATAGGGGAAAAACTGTTTTTT. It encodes CASSSGPYIGEKLFF.

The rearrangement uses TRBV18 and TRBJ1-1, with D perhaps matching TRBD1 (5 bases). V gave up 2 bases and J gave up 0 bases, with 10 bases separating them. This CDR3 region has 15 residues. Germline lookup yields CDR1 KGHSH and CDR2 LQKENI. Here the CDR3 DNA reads TGTGCCAGCTCACCAATCGACAGCGTGAACACTGAAGCTTTCTTT. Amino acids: CASSPIDSVNTEAFF.

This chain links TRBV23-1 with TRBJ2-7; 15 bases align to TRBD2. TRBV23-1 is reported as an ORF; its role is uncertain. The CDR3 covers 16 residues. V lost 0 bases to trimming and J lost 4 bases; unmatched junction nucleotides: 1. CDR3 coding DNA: TGCGCCAGCAGTCAATCGGGACTAGCGGGGGGATACGAGCAGTACTTC. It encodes CASSQSGLAGGYEQYF.

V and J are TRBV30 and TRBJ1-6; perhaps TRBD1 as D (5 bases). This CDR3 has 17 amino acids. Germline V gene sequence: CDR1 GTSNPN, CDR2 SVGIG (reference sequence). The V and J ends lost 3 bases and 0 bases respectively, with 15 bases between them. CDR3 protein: CAWRTSGGSSYNSPLHF. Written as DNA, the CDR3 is TGTGCCTGGAGGACCTCCGGGGGGAGCTCCTATAATTCACCCCTCCACTTT.

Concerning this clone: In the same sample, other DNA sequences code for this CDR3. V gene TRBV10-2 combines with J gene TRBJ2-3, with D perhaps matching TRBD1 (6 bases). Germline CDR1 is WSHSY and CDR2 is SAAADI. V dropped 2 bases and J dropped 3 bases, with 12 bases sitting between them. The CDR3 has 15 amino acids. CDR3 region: CASSEQGSGTDTQYF. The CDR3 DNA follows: TGCGCCAGCAGTGAGCAGGGGAGTGGTACAGATACGCAGTATTTT.

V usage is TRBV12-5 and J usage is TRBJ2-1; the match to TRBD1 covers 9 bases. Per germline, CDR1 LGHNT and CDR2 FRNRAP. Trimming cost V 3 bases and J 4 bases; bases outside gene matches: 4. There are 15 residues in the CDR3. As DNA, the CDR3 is TGTGCTAGTGGTTTCGGGGACAGGGAATACAATGAGCAGTTCTTC. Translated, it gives CASGFGDREYNEQFF.

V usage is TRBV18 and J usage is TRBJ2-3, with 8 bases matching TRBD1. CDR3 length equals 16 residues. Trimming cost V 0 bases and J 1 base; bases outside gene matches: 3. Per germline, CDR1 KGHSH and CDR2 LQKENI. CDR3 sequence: CASSPPLTGGTDTQYF. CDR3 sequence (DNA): TGTGCCAGCTCACCACCGTTGACAGGGGGCACAGATACGCAGTATTTT. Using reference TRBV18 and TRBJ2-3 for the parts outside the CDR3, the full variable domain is NAGVMQNPRHLVRRRGQEARLRCSPMKGHSHVYWYRQLPEEGLKFMVYLQKENIIDESGMPKERFSAEFPKEGPSILRIQQVVRGDSAAYFCASSPPLTGGTDTQYFGPGTRLTVL.

The CDR3 region is CASSPQELGGNTIYF. The CDR3 nucleotides read TGTGCCAGTAGTCCACAGGAACTAGGAGGAAACACCATATATTTT. The gene calls are TRBV19 and TRBJ1-3; maybe TRBD1 (5 bases). V dropped 5 bases and J dropped 4 bases, with 15 bases sitting between them. Germline V CDR1 and CDR2: LNHDA, SQIVND (reference sequence). The CDR3 length is 15 residues.

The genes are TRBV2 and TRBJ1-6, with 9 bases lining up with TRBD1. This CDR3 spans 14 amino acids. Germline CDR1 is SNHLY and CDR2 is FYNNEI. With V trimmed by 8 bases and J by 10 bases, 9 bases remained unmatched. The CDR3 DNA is TGTGCCAGCCTAAGGGGACAGGGTGGATCACCCCTCCACTTT. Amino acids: CASLRGQGGSPLHF.

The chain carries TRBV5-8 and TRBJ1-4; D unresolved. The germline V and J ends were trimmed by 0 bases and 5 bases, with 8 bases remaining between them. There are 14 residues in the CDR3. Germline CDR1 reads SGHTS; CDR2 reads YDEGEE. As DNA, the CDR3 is TGTGCCAGCAGCTTGGACCACAAGAATGAAAAACTGTTTTTT. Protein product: CASSLDHKNEKLFF.

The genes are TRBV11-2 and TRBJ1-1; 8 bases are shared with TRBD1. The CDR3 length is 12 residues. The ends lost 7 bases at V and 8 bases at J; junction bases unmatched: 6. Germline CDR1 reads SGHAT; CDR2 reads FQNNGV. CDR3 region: CASTADRGEAFF. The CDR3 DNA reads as TGTGCCAGCACCGCCGACAGGGGCGAAGCTTTCTTT. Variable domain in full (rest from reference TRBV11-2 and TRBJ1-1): EAGVAQSPRYKIIEKRQSVAFWCNPISGHATLYWYQQILGQGPKLLIQFQNNGVVDDSQLPKDRFSAERLKGVDSTLKIQPAKLEDSAVYLCASTADRGEAFFGQGTRLTVV.

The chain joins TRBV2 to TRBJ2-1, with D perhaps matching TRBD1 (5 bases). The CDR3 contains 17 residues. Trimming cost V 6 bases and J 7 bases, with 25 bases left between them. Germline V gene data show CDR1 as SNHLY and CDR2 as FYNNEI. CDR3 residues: CASSLRRTDNWVNEQFF. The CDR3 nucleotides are TGTGCCAGCAGCTTAAGACGGACGGACAATTGGGTAAATGAGCAGTTCTTC. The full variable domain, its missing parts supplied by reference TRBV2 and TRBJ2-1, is EPEVTQTPSHQVTQMGQEVILRCVPISNHLYFYWYRQILGQKVEFLVSFYNNEISEKSEIFDDQFSVERPDGSNFTLKIRSTKLEDSAMYFCASSLRRTDNWVNEQFFGPGTRLTVL.

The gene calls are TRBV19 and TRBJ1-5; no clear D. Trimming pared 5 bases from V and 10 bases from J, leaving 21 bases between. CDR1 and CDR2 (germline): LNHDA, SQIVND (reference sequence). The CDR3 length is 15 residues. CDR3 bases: TGTGCCAGTAGTCTCGTTGACCGGGGAATCAGTCCCCAGCATTTT. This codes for CASSLVDRGISPQHF.

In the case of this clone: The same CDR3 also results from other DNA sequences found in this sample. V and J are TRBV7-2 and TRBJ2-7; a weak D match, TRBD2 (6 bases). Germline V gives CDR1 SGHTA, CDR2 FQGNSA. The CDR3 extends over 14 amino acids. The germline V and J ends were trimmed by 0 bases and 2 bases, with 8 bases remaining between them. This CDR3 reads CASSLAGGAYEQYF. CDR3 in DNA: TGTGCCAGCAGCTTAGCGGGGGGAGCCTACGAGCAGTACTTC. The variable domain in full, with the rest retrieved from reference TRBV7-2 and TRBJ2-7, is GAGVSQSPSNKVTEKGKDVELRCDPISGHTALYWYRQSLGQGLEFLIYFQGNSAPDKSGLPSDRFSAERTGGSVSTLTIQRTQQEDSAVYLCASSLAGGAYEQYFGPGTRLTVT.

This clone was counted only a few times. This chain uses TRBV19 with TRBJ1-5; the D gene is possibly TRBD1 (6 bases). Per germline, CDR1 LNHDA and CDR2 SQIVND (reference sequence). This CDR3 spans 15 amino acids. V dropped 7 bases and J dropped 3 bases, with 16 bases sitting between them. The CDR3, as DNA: TGTGCCAGTACCCCGGTGGCAGGGGACAATCAGCCCCAGCATTTT. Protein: CASTPVAGDNQPQHF.

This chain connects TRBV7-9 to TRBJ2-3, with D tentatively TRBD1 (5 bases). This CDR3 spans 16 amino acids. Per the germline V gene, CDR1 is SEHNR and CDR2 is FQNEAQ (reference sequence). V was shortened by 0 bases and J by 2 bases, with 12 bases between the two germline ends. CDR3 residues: CASSLASGSNTDTQYF. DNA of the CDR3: TGTGCCAGCAGCTTAGCATCAGGGTCCAACACAGATACGCAGTATTTT.

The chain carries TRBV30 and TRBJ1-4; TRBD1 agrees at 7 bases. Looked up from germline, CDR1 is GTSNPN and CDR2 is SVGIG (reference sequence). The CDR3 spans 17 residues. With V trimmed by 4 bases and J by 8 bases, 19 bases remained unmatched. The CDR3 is CAWTRPRTGARGEKLFF. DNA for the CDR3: TGTGCCTGGACCAGACCCCGAACAGGGGCCCGGGGGGAAAAACTGTTTTTT.

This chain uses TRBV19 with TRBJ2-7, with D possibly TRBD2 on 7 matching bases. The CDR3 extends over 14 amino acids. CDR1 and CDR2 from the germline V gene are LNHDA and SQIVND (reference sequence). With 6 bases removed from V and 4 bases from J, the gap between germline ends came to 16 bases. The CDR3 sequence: CASSLGGASYEQYF. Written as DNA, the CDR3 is TGTGCCAGTAGCCTGGGGGGGGCCAGTTACGAGCAGTACTTC.

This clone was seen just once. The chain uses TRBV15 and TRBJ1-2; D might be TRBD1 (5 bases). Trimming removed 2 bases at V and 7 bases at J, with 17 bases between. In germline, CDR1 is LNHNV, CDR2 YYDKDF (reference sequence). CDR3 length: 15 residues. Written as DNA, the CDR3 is TGTGCCACCAGCAGACAACAGGCAGGTGGGGCTGGCTACACCTTC. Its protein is CATSRQQAGGAGYTF.

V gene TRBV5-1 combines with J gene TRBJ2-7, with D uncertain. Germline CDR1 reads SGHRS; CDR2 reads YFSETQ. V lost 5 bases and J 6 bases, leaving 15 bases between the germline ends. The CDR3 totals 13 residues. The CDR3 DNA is TGCGCCAGCAGGATGGTACAATCGGGCGAGCAGTACTTC. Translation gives CASRMVQSGEQYF.

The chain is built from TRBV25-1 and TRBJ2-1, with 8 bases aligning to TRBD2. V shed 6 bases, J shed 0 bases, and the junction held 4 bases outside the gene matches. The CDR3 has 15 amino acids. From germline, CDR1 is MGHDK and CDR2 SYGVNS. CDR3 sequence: CASSFGGASYNEQFF. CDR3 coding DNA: TGTGCCAGCAGCTTCGGGGGGGCCTCCTACAATGAGCAGTTCTTC.

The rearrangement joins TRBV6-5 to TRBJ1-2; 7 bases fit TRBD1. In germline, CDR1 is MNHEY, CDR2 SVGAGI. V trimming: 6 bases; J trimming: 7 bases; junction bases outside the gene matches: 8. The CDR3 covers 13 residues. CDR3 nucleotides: TGTGCCAGCAGCACGGGACAGACGGGTGGCTACACCTTC. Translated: CASSTGQTGGYTF.

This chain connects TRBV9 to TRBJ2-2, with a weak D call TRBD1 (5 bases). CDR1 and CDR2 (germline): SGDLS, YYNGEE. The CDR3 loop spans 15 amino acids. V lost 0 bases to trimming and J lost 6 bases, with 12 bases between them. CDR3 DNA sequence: TGTGCCAGCAGCGTAGGGCAGGGTGTATCCGGGGAGCTGTTTTTT. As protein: CASSVGQGVSGELFF.